The following is a T cell receptor beta chain sequence with its context. TCRdb's copy holds only in-frame clones and misses some; the assay was immunoSEQ multiplex PCR. The table records 200,000 or so clones, approximately 90% of them present only once. The sample originates from a study of blood T cell repertoires in COVID-19. Study context: COVID-19 samples, acute and convalescent, were from the United States, Italy and Spain. In each case, the material was cDNA or gDNA derived from T cells, B-cell-depleted T cells, or PBMCs.

CDR1 MNHEY and CDR2 SMNVEV come from the germline V gene (reference sequence). The CDR3 consists of 16 residues. V was pared by 5 bases and J by 2 bases, with 10 bases of the junction left unmatched. The receptor comes from a man aged 50-60 years with acute or convalescent COVID-19. Sequenced input: peripheral blood. V is TRBV27 and J is TRBJ1-2, with 8 positions matching TRBD1. CDR3 in amino acids: CASSPRTGFGNYGYTF. The DNA for the CDR3 is TGTGCCAGCAGTCCCAGGACAGGGTTTGGGAACTATGGCTACACCTTC.